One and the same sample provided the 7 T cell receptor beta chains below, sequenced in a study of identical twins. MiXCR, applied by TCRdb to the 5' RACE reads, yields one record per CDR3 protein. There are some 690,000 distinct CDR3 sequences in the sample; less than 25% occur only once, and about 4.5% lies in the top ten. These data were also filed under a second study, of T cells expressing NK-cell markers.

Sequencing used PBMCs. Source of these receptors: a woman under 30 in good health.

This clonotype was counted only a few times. The CDR3 bases are TGTGCCAGCAGACCCTCGTCGAGCGGGAAAGACAATGAGCAGTTCTTC. Translating gives CASRPSSSGKDNEQFF. The chain uses TRBV7-9 and TRBJ2-1, with 7 nucleotides matching TRBD2. The germline CDR1 and CDR2 sequences are SEHNR and FQNEAQ (reference sequence). The junction had 13 bases not matched to a gene; V was cut back by 6 bases and J by 5 bases. The CDR3 totals 16 residues.

CDR3 DNA: TGCGCCAGCAGCCCCGACAGGGATCCCTACAATGAGCAGTTCTTC. This translates into CASSPDRDPYNEQFF. The V and J genes are TRBV4-3 and TRBJ2-1, with 7 bases fitting TRBD1. J lost 2 bases, V lost 4 bases, and 5 bases had no gene match. The CDR3 has 15 residues. CDR1 LGHNA and CDR2 YSLEER come from the germline V gene.

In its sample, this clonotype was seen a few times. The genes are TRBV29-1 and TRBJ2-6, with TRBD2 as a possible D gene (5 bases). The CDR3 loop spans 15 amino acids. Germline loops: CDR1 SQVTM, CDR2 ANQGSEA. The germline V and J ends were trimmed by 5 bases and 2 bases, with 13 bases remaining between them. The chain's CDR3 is CSVRKVGTGANVLTF. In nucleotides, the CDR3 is TGCAGCGTTAGAAAGGTCGGGACTGGGGCCAACGTCCTGACTTTC.

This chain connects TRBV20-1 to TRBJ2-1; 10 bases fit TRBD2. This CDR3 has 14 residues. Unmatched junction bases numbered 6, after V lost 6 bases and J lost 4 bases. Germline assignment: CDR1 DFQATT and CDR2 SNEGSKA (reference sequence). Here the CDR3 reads CSAITSGAYNEQFF. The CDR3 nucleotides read TGCAGTGCGATAACTAGCGGGGCTTACAATGAGCAGTTCTTC.

The CDR3 reads CAIKGTYEQYF. CDR3 DNA: TGTGCCATCAAGGGAACCTACGAGCAGTACTTC. This chain connects TRBV10-3 to TRBJ2-7, with D unclear. Germline V gene sequence: CDR1 ENHRY, CDR2 SYGVKD. V was cut by 7 bases and J by 2 bases, with 6 bases left in between. The CDR3 extends over 11 amino acids.

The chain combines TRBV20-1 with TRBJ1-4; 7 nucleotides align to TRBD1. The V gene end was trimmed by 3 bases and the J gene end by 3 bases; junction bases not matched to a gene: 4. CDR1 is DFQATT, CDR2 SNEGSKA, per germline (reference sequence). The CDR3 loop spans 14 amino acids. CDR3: CSASTGEANEKLFF. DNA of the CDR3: TGCAGTGCTAGTACAGGGGAAGCTAATGAAAAACTGTTTTTT.

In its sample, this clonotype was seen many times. CDR3 in DNA: TGCAGCGTTGGCTACCGGGGGACTAATGAAAAACTGTTTTTT. Encoded protein: CSVGYRGTNEKLFF. The rearrangement joins TRBV29-1 to TRBJ1-4, with a tentative D call TRBD1 (5 bases). V lost 4 bases and J 2 bases, leaving 11 bases between the germline ends. Germline V lookup: CDR1 SQVTM, CDR2 ANQGSEA. This CDR3 comprises 14 residues.